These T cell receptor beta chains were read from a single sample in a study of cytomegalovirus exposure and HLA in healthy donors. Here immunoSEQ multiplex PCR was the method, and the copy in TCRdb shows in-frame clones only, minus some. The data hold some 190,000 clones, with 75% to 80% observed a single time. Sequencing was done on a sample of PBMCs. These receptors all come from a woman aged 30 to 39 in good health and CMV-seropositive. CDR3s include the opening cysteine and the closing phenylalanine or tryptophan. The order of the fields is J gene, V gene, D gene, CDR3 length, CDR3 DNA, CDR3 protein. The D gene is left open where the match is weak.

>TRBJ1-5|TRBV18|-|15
TGTGCCAGCTTCACCGGTCGGGAAGGCAATCAGCCCCAGCATTTT
CASFTGREGNQPQHF
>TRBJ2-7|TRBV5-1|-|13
TGCGCCAGCAGACCCGGAGTCGCCTACGAGCAGTACTTC
CASRPGVAYEQYF
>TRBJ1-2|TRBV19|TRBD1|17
TGTGCCAGTAGTATAAGGACAGGACCCCCACGGGACTATGGCTACACCTTC
CASSIRTGPPRDYGYTF
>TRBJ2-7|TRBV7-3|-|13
TGTGCCAGCAGCCTACGGAGGGGGGGAGAGCAGTACTTC
CASSLRRGGEQYF
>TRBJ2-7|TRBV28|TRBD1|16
TGTGCCAGCAGCGTCCCAGGGGGCCCCAGCTCCTACGAGCAGTACTTC
CASSVPGGPSSYEQYF
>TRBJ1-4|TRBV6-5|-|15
TGTGCCAGCAGTTATCAGGCCTCAACTAATGAAAAACTGTTTTTT
CASSYQASTNEKLFF
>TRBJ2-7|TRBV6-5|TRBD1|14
TGTGCCAGCAGTCTTGTTGGACAGGGGGGCAAGCAGTACTTC
CASSLVGQGGKQYF
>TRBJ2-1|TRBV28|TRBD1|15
TGTGCCAGCAGCCCTCTGGGACAGAATAACAATGAGCAGTTCTTC
CASSPLGQNNNEQFF
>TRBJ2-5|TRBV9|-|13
TGTGCCAGCAGCGTAAGGGGGAGAGAGACCCAGTACTTC
CASSVRGRETQYF
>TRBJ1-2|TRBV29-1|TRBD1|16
TGCAGCGTGGGTGGGACAGGGAACGGCGGCCACTATGGCTACACCTTC
CSVGGTGNGGHYGYTF
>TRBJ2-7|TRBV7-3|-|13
TGTGCCGGGGGGGTAGGACAGTCCTACGAGCAGTACTTC
CAGGVGQSYEQYF
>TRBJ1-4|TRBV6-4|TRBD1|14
TGTGCCAGCAGTGAACAGGGGGTTGGCGAAAAACTGTTTTTT
CASSEQGVGEKLFF
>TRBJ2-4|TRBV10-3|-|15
TGTGCCATCAGTGAGTCTAGCGGAGCCAAAAACATTCAGTACTTC
CAISESSGAKNIQYF